These 9 T cell receptor beta chains were sequenced from one sample in a study of shared clonotypes between healthy human individuals. The protocol was immunoSEQ multiplex PCR, while the TCRdb copy is restricted to in-frame clones and leaves out a portion. The sample records approximately 2.5 million clones, approximately 92% being singletons. The sequenced sample consisted of naive CD4+ T cells sorted from blood. Subset defined: CD45RA+ positively selected. All receptors come from a man younger than 30 in good health.

V and J are TRBV15 and TRBJ1-5; 10 positions match TRBD1. The V and J ends lost 3 bases and 6 bases, in that order; junction bases with no gene match: 5. The CDR3 contains 15 residues. Germline CDR1 reads LNHNV; CDR2 reads YYDKDF (reference sequence). The CDR3 sequence: CATSRDRGNGQPQHF. In nucleotides, the CDR3 is TGTGCCACCAGCAGGGACAGGGGGAACGGTCAGCCCCAGCATTTT.

The chain has TRBV18 and TRBJ2-7, with 9 bases fitting TRBD1. After removal of 3 bases from V and 3 bases from J, the junction contained 6 bases not matched to a gene. CDR3 length equals 15 residues. Germline V CDR1 and CDR2: KGHSH, LQKENI. The CDR3 sequence: CASSPWDRVLYEQYF. CDR3 coding DNA: TGTGCCAGCTCACCGTGGGACAGGGTTCTCTACGAGCAGTACTTC.

V is TRBV2 and J is TRBJ2-7, with 8 positions matching TRBD1. J lost 4 bases, V lost 1 base, and 3 bases had no gene match. CDR1 and CDR2 from the germline V gene are SNHLY and FYNNEI. There are 14 residues in the CDR3. CDR3 DNA sequence: TGTGCCAGCAGTGAAGATAGGGACAGGTACGAGCAGTACTTC. It specifies CASSEDRDRYEQYF.

This clone was detected once. The genes are TRBV6-4 and TRBJ2-5; the D gene could be TRBD1 or TRBD2 (5 bases each). Germline loops: CDR1 MRHNA, CDR2 SNTAGT. The length of the CDR3 is 16 residues. Trimming left V 6 bases short and J 3 bases short, with 20 bases between. The CDR3 loop reads CASSGPLGEEKETQYF. In DNA form, the CDR3 reads TGTGCCAGCAGCGGCCCTCTGGGGGAAGAAAAAGAGACCCAGTACTTC.

The chain uses TRBV19 and TRBJ2-1, with 11 bases lining up with TRBD2. Trimming removed 5 bases from V and 11 bases from J; junction bases left unmatched: 5. This CDR3 has 13 residues. Per the germline V gene, CDR1 is LNHDA and CDR2 is SQIVND (reference sequence). CDR3 loop: CASSGGLAEKQFF. In nucleotides, the CDR3 is TGTGCCAGTAGTGGGGGACTAGCGGAGAAGCAGTTCTTC.

Of note for this clone: This specimen includes other DNA sequences encoding the same CDR3. The rearrangement uses TRBV19 and TRBJ2-6; D gene uncertain. The CDR3 length is 14 residues. CDR1 LNHDA and CDR2 SQIVND come from the germline V gene (reference sequence). V lost 1 base, J lost 3 bases, and 4 bases lay in between. The CDR3 spells CASSIGGGANVLTF. The DNA of the CDR3 is TGTGCCAGTAGTATAGGGGGTGGGGCCAACGTCCTGACTTTC.

V is TRBV28 and J is TRBJ1-5; TRBD1 agrees at 11 bases. Trimming removed 2 bases from V and 12 bases from J; junction bases left unmatched: 3. Germline CDR1 and CDR2: MDHEN and SYDVKM. CDR3 length equals 13 residues. This CDR3 is CASSLVGTGGQHF. CDR3 coding DNA: TGTGCCAGCAGTTTAGTTGGGACAGGGGGCCAGCATTTT.

In DNA, the CDR3 is TGTGCCAGTAGTGAGGACAGAGGGATTTTCTACGAGCAGTACTTC. It translates to CASSEDRGIFYEQYF. This chain connects TRBV19 to TRBJ2-7; maybe TRBD1 (6 bases). CDR1 and CDR2 from the germline V gene are LNHDA and SQIVND (reference sequence). CDR3 size: 15 residues. Trimming pared 5 bases from V and 3 bases from J, leaving 17 bases between. Supplemented by reference TRBV19 and TRBJ2-7, the full variable domain reads DGGITQSPKYLFRKEGQNVTLSCEQNLNHDAMYWYRQDPGQGLRLIYYSQIVNDFQKGDIAEGYSVSREKKESFPLTVTSAQKNPTAFYLCASSEDRGIFYEQYFGPGTRLTVT.

This clone has only a few counts. The V call is TRBV6-1, the J call TRBJ1-5, with D tentatively TRBD1 (5 bases). CDR3 size: 16 residues. Germline V gene data show CDR1 as MNHNS and CDR2 as SASEGT. Trimming pared 4 bases from V and 2 bases from J, leaving 15 bases between. The CDR3 reads CASSAGPEGGNQPQHF. The CDR3 DNA reads TGTGCCAGCAGTGCCGGACCCGAAGGGGGCAATCAGCCCCAGCATTTT.